This T cell receptor (beta chain) was sequenced in a study of CD8 T cells in ankylosing spondylitis. Quantitative 5'-RACE with molecular barcodes generated TCR beta libraries. TCRdb ran MiXCR on the 5' RACE reads and lists one entry per CDR3 protein. This repertoire shows some 39,000 distinct CDR3 sequences, approximately 11% found once; its top ten account for 20% to 25%. On this clonotype itself: Its antigen is as yet unknown.

Study-wide findings and caveats: Clones that were linked to disease were CD8+ and were relatively rare in peripheral blood. It was reported that disease-linked clones were significantly enriched in matched ankylosing spondylitis synovial fluid.

There are 17 residues in the CDR3. Germline V gene data show CDR1 as KGHDR and CDR2 as SFDVKD. The trim removed 2 bases at V and 4 bases at J, leaving 7 bases unmatched. The chain employs TRBV24-1 and TRBJ2-6; 7 nucleotides line up with TRBD1. Sequenced: synovial fluid, either unsorted or a sorted T cell fraction (not recorded which). The source is a male donor with ankylosing spondylitis. CDR3 coding DNA: TGTGCCACCAGTGATTCGAGACAGGGCCCCGGGGCCAACGTCCTGACTTTC. This translates into CATSDSRQGPGANVLTF.